The subject of this entry is one T cell receptor beta chain. These data originate in a study of blood T cell repertoires in COVID-19. Study overall: Both acute and convalescent COVID-19 samples were obtained from the United States, Italy and Spain.

The CDR3 is 14 amino acids. CDR1 is SNHLY and CDR2 is FYNNEI in the germline V gene. The V and J ends lost 4 bases and 4 bases, in that order; junction bases with no gene match: 3. Data came from immunoSEQ multiplex PCR; TCRdb stores just in-frame clones and leaves some out. The repertoire holds roughly 300,000 clones, about 84% seen once, with around 1.5% in the top ten. The sequenced material came from peripheral blood. The origin of this receptor is a woman in her 50s with acute or convalescent COVID-19. The chain has TRBV2 and TRBJ1-2; TRBD1 aligns across 10 bases. The DNA of the CDR3 is TGTGCCAGCAGTGGGACAGGGGGACCCTATGGCTACACCTTC. This encodes CASSGTGGPYGYTF.